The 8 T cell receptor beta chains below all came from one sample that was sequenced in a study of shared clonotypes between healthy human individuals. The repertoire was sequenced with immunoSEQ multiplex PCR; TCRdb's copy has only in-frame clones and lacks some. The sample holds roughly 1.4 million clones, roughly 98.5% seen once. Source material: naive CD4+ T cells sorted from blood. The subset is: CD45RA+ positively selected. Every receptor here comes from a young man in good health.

The DNA for the CDR3 is TGCGCCAGCAGGGGGACAGGGGGAACTAATGAAAAACTGTTTTTT. Translation gives CASRGTGGTNEKLFF. V usage is TRBV5-1 and J usage is TRBJ1-4, with 11 positions matching TRBD1. V shed 5 bases, J shed 1 base, and the junction held 1 base outside the gene matches. The germline CDR1 and CDR2 sequences are SGHRS and YFSETQ. The CDR3 length is 15 residues. Looking up the rest from reference TRBV5-1 and TRBJ1-4 gives the full variable domain: KAGVTQTPRYLIKTRGQQVTLSCSPISGHRSVSWYQQTPGQGLQFLFEYFSETQRNKGNFPGRFSGRQFSNSRSEMNVSTLELGDSALYLCASRGTGGTNEKLFFGSGTQLSVL.

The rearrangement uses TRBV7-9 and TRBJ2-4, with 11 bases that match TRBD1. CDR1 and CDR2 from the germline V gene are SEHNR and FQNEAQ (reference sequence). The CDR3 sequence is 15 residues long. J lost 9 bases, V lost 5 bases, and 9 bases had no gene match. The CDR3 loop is CASSLHRDRGTIQYF. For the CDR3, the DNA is TGTGCCAGCAGCCTCCACCGGGACAGGGGGACCATTCAGTACTTC.

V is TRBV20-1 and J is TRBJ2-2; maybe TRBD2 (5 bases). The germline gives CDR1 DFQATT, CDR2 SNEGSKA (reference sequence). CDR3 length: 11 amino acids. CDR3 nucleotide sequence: TGCAGCCTCCGGGAAGGCGGGGAGCTGTTTTTT. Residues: CSLREGGELFF.

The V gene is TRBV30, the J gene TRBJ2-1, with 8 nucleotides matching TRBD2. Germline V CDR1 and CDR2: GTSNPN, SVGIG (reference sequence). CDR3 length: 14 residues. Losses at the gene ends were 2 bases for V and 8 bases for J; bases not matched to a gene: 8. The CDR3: CAWSFSGNLYEQFF. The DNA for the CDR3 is TGTGCCTGGAGTTTTAGCGGGAATCTCTATGAGCAGTTCTTC. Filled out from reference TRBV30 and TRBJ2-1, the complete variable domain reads SQTIHQWPATLVQPVGSPLSLECTVEGTSNPNLYWYRQAAGRGLQLLFYSVGIGQISSEVPQNLSASRPQDRQFILSSKKLLLSDSGFYLCAWSFSGNLYEQFFGPGTRLTVL.

DNA of the CDR3: TGTGCCAGCAGTATCCCAGGAAGGCACGGCTACACCTTC. It is translated as CASSIPGRHGYTF. The V call is TRBV6-5, the J call TRBJ1-2, with unresolved D. In germline, CDR1 is MNHEY, CDR2 SVGAGI. The CDR3 runs to 13 residues. The germline V and J ends were trimmed by 5 bases and 8 bases, with 15 bases remaining between them.

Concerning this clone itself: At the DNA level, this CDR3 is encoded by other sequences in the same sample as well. The CDR3 DNA follows: TGTGCCAGCAGTGGGGGGCAGGGGCGTCTCGAGACCCAGTACTTC. Translating it yields CASSGGQGRLETQYF. The chain employs TRBV6-1 and TRBJ2-5; D is possibly TRBD1 (6 bases). Trimming cost V 4 bases and J 5 bases, with 17 bases left between them. Germline V gene sequence: CDR1 MNHNS, CDR2 SASEGT. The CDR3 length is 15 residues.

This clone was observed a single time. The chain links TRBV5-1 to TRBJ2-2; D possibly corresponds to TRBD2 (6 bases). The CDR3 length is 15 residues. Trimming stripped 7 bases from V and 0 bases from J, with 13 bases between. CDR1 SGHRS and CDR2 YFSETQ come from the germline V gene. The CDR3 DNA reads TGCGCCAGCGGGCGGGACCGCGCGAACACCGGGGAGCTGTTTTTT. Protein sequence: CASGRDRANTGELFF.

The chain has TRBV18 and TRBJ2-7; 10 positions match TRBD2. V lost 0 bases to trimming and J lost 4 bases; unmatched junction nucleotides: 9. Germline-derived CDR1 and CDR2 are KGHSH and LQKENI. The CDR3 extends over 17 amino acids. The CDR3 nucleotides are TGTGCCAGCTCACCACCTCGGGCTAGCGGGAGAATATACGAGCAGTACTTC. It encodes CASSPPRASGRIYEQYF.